This T cell receptor beta chain was recovered during a study of PD-1 blockade in mismatch repair-deficient tumors. Study at large: Patients had 11 to 13 mismatch repair-deficient cancer types and were previously treated and progressing.

The repertoire was sequenced with immunoSEQ multiplex PCR; TCRdb's copy has only in-frame clones and lacks some. The data show tens of thousands of clones, roughly 80% seen once. Worth noting for this clone: Its matching antigen is unknown.

J gave up 2 bases and V 3 bases, and 10 bases lay outside the gene matches. The CDR3 totals 17 residues. Germline V CDR1 and CDR2: SGDLS, YYNGEE. All patients were mismatch repair deficient, assessed by either PCR or immunohistochemistry. Broader study findings: Rapid post-treatment expansion, then contraction, generally preceding radiologic response, marked tumor-resident clones.

Sequenced material: peripheral blood, taken 4 weeks after starting pembrolizumab. The clonotype originates from an adult with mismatch repair-deficient cancer. This rearrangement joins TRBV9 to TRBJ2-3; 9 positions agree with TRBD2. The DNA of the CDR3 is TGTGCCAGCAGCGGACGTACGGCTAGCGGGGCCACAGATACGCAGTATTTT. Translated: CASSGRTASGATDTQYF. Together with reference TRBV9 and TRBJ2-3, the CDR3 gives the full variable domain: DSGVTQTPKHLITATGQRVTLRCSPRSGDLSVYWYQQSLDQGLQFLIQYYNGEERAKGNILERFSAQQFPDLHSELNLSSLELGDSALYFCASSGRTASGATDTQYFGPGTRLTVL.